The 23 T cell receptor beta chains presented below share a single source sample, sequenced in a study of T cell changes during pregnancy in multiple sclerosis. Libraries were prepared by immunoSEQ multiplex PCR; TCRdb keeps only in-frame clonotypes and omits some of them. The sample shows more than 45,000 clones, 80% to 90% of them seen only once. Here the sequenced sample was CD4+ T cells from peripheral blood mononuclear cells, taken in the second trimester of pregnancy. All receptors derive from a female donor with multiple sclerosis, enrolled in a pregnancy study.

The chain recombines TRBV7-9 with TRBJ1-5; D is possibly TRBD1 (5 bases). Trimming cost V 5 bases and J 4 bases, with 15 bases left between them. Germline CDR1 and CDR2: SEHNR and FQNEAQ (reference sequence). The CDR3 contains 15 residues. The chain's CDR3 is CASSRGEVENQPQHF. CDR3 in DNA: TGTGCCAGCAGCCGAGGGGAGGTAGAAAATCAGCCCCAGCATTTT. The whole variable domain, remainder taken from reference TRBV7-9 and TRBJ1-5, is DTGVSQNPRHKITKRGQNVTFRCDPISEHNRLYWYRQTLGQGPEFLTYFQNEAQLEKSRLLSDRFSAERPKGSFSTLEIQRTEQGDSAMYLCASSRGEVENQPQHFGDGTRLSIL.

The DNA of the CDR3 is TGTGCCAGCAGTCCACCGGGACTAGCGGTATACGAGCAGTACTTC. Its protein is CASSPPGLAVYEQYF. The chain links TRBV28 to TRBJ2-7; 11 nucleotides align to TRBD2. The CDR3 contains 15 residues. CDR1 and CDR2 from the germline V gene are MDHEN and SYDVKM. V lost 5 bases to trimming and J lost 4 bases; unmatched junction nucleotides: 7. The complete variable domain, with remaining parts taken from reference TRBV28 and TRBJ2-7, reads DVKVTQSSRYLVKRTGEKVFLECVQDMDHENMFWYRQDPGLGLRLIYFSYDVKMKEKGDIPEGYSVSREKKERFSLILESASTNQTSMYLCASSPPGLAVYEQYFGPGTRLTVT.

The rearrangement uses TRBV7-3 and TRBJ2-7; weak D call: TRBD2 (6 bases). The CDR3 runs 15 residues. The V gene lost 2 bases and the J gene lost 3 bases, with 14 bases spanning the gap. CDR1 is SGHTA and CDR2 is FQGTGA in the germline V gene. CDR3 DNA sequence: TGTGCCAGCAGCTTAGGGTCCGGGGGAAGCTACGAGCAGTACTTC. Its translation is CASSLGSGGSYEQYF.

The rearrangement joins TRBV18 to TRBJ1-1, with 9 bases identical to TRBD1. From germline, CDR1 is KGHSH and CDR2 LQKENI. The CDR3 spans 15 residues. V lost 2 bases to trimming and J lost 4 bases; unmatched junction nucleotides: 5. The CDR3 DNA follows: TGTGCCAGCTCACCAACACGACAGGGGGTCACTGAAGCTTTCTTT. It specifies CASSPTRQGVTEAFF. The whole variable domain, remainder taken from reference TRBV18 and TRBJ1-1, is NAGVMQNPRHLVRRRGQEARLRCSPMKGHSHVYWYRQLPEEGLKFMVYLQKENIIDESGMPKERFSAEFPKEGPSILRIQQVVRGDSAAYFCASSPTRQGVTEAFFGQGTRLTVV.

V and J are TRBV9 and TRBJ2-7; 8 bases are a match to TRBD2. V was clipped by 2 bases and J by 6 bases; unmatched bases: 10. This CDR3 comprises 15 residues. Germline V CDR1 and CDR2: SGDLS, YYNGEE. CDR3 sequence: CASSVYPAGVGEQYF. CDR3 DNA: TGTGCCAGCAGCGTTTATCCAGCGGGAGTTGGCGAGCAGTACTTC.

This chain connects TRBV4-2 to TRBJ2-7, with D possibly being TRBD2 (7 bases). Germline-derived CDR1 and CDR2 are LGHNA and YNFKEQ. The CDR3 runs to 16 residues. Trimming removed 3 bases from V and 5 bases from J, with 20 bases in between. The CDR3 bases are TGTGCCAGCAGCCAGGTCGAGGGGGGGGTGGGGCACGAGCAGTACTTC. Translating gives CASSQVEGGVGHEQYF.

The CDR3: CASSRTGISNQPQHF. The CDR3 nucleotides are TGTGCCAGCAGCCGGACAGGGATTAGCAATCAGCCCCAGCATTTT. V gene TRBV6-5 combines with J gene TRBJ1-5, with 8 bases matching TRBD1. Germline assignment: CDR1 MNHEY and CDR2 SVGAGI. J lost 0 bases, V lost 6 bases, and 4 bases had no gene match. The CDR3 is made up of 15 amino acids.

V and J are TRBV30 and TRBJ1-3; possibly TRBD1 for D (5 bases). This CDR3 spans 14 amino acids. The V gene lost 5 bases and the J gene lost 1 base, with 12 bases spanning the gap. The V gene's germline CDR1 is GTSNPN and CDR2 SVGIG (reference sequence). The DNA for the CDR3 is TGTGCCTGGGACAGCGGGAAATCTGGAAACACCATATATTTT. It encodes CAWDSGKSGNTIYF. Complete variable domain (other parts from reference TRBV30 and TRBJ1-3): SQTIHQWPATLVQPVGSPLSLECTVEGTSNPNLYWYRQAAGRGLQLLFYSVGIGQISSEVPQNLSASRPQDRQFILSSKKLLLSDSGFYLCAWDSGKSGNTIYFGEGSWLTVV.

V is TRBV11-2 and J is TRBJ2-2, with a tentative D call TRBD2 (5 bases). V gave up 5 bases and J gave up 1 base, with 8 bases separating them. Germline CDR1 is SGHAT and CDR2 is FQNNGV. CDR3 length: 14 amino acids. CDR3 region: CASSTTKNTGELFF. CDR3 nucleotide sequence: TGTGCCAGCAGCACGACTAAGAACACCGGGGAGCTGTTTTTT.

V gene TRBV2 combines with J gene TRBJ1-2; no firm D call. CDR1 is SNHLY, CDR2 FYNNEI, per germline. CDR3 size: 12 residues. Trimming removed 4 bases from V and 4 bases from J, with 7 bases in between. The CDR3: CASSVSFYGYTF. DNA for the CDR3: TGTGCCAGCAGTGTATCTTTCTATGGCTACACCTTC.

This clone showed up just a few times. The V gene is TRBV7-2, the J gene TRBJ1-1; 7 bases line up with TRBD1. The V and J ends lost 2 bases and 5 bases, in that order; junction bases with no gene match: 2. The CDR3 is 13 amino acids. Germline-derived CDR1 and CDR2 are SGHTA and FQGNSA. CDR3 sequence (DNA): TGTGCCAGCAGCTTACGCAGGGGGACTGAAGCTTTCTTT. Its protein product is CASSLRRGTEAFF. Based on the CDR3 plus reference TRBV7-2 and TRBJ1-1, the full variable domain is GAGVSQSPSNKVTEKGKDVELRCDPISGHTALYWYRQSLGQGLEFLIYFQGNSAPDKSGLPSDRFSAERTGGSVSTLTIQRTQQEDSAVYLCASSLRRGTEAFFGQGTRLTVV.

This chain links TRBV18 with TRBJ2-7; TRBD2 matches at 11 bases. The CDR3 sequence is 16 residues long. V was clipped by 0 bases and J by 6 bases; unmatched bases: 7. Germline CDR1 and CDR2: KGHSH and LQKENI. CDR3 protein: CASSPPTSGTWGEQYF. CDR3 nucleotide sequence: TGTGCCAGCTCACCACCGACTAGCGGGACCTGGGGCGAGCAGTACTTC.

This clone was counted between two and nine times. The chain combines TRBV30 with TRBJ1-1; 7 bases line up with TRBD1. This CDR3 is built from 12 residues. CDR1 is GTSNPN, CDR2 SVGIG, per germline (reference sequence). Trimming removed 1 base from V and 6 bases from J; junction bases left unmatched: 2. In nucleotides, the CDR3 is TGTGCCTGGAGTGCTGGGACAGCTGAAGCTTTCTTT. It codes for CAWSAGTAEAFF. Full variable domain (missing parts from reference TRBV30 and TRBJ1-1): SQTIHQWPATLVQPVGSPLSLECTVEGTSNPNLYWYRQAAGRGLQLLFYSVGIGQISSEVPQNLSASRPQDRQFILSSKKLLLSDSGFYLCAWSAGTAEAFFGQGTRLTVV.

The chain employs TRBV10-1 and TRBJ2-3; 7 bases are a match to TRBD1. Germline V gene data show CDR1 as WNHNN and CDR2 as SYGVQD (reference sequence). V lost 6 bases to trimming and J lost 0 bases; unmatched junction nucleotides: 9. The CDR3 sequence is 16 residues long. CDR3 DNA: TGCGCCAGCAGCCACGGAAGGGACAGTAGCACAGATACGCAGTATTTT. Encoded protein: CASSHGRDSSTDTQYF.

The rearrangement uses TRBV25-1 and TRBJ1-4; tentative D call: TRBD1 (5 bases). The CDR3 is made up of 14 amino acids. CDR1 is MGHDK and CDR2 is SYGVNS in the germline V gene. V was cut by 5 bases and J by 8 bases, with 15 bases left in between. CDR3 coding DNA: TGTGCCAGCAGTCGGCTGGGAAGGGGCGAAAAACTGTTTTTT. It codes for CASSRLGRGEKLFF.

This chain connects TRBV4-2 to TRBJ2-1; D perhaps matches TRBD2 (5 bases). Between the trimmed V and J ends, which lost 0 bases and 9 bases, there was a span of 12 bases. The CDR3 has 14 amino acids. From germline, CDR1 is LGHNA and CDR2 YNFKEQ. As DNA, the CDR3 is TGTGCCAGCAGCCAAGATCGGGCGGGTCCTGAGCAGTTCTTC. It codes for CASSQDRAGPEQFF.

This clone came up a few times. This sequence joins TRBV5-1 and TRBJ2-1, with D possibly TRBD1 on 6 matching bases. The germline V gene encodes CDR1 SGHRS and CDR2 YFSETQ. The CDR3 contains 14 residues. The V gene lost 4 bases and the J gene lost 7 bases, with 15 bases spanning the gap. The CDR3 region is CASSNQAGTNEQFF. The CDR3 nucleotides are TGCGCCAGCAGCAATCAAGCAGGGACAAATGAGCAGTTCTTC.

This sequence joins TRBV7-9 and TRBJ1-3; D unclear. Trimming stripped 6 bases from V and 7 bases from J, with 16 bases between. The CDR3 is 14 amino acids. From germline, CDR1 is SEHNR and CDR2 FQNEAQ (reference sequence). CDR3 sequence reads: CASSKSSRWNTIYF. The CDR3 DNA is TGTGCCAGCAGTAAATCATCACGGTGGAACACCATATATTTT.

This chain joins TRBV19 and TRBJ1-1; 9 nucleotides match TRBD1. Germline CDR1 and CDR2: LNHDA and SQIVND (reference sequence). Germline trimming cut 4 bases from V and 4 bases from J; bases unmatched to any gene: 4. There are 14 residues in the CDR3. The CDR3 spells CASSTQGAGTEAFF. The CDR3, as DNA: TGTGCCAGTAGTACACAGGGGGCGGGCACTGAAGCTTTCTTT.

This clone was observed a single time. The chain recombines TRBV7-2 with TRBJ2-7, with 8 bases fitting TRBD2. V lost 5 bases and J lost 5; bases outside the gene matches: 11. Germline V CDR1 and CDR2: SGHTA, FQGNSA. CDR3 size: 15 residues. The DNA for the CDR3 is TGTGCCAGCAGCCCGGGGGGGTCAATGTCCCACGAGCAGTACTTC. Amino acid sequence: CASSPGGSMSHEQYF.

The chain has TRBV1 and TRBJ2-1; the table's D gene call, TRBD1, was not cross checked with the DNA. TRBV1 corresponds to a pseudogene. The CDR3 spans 15 residues. The CDR3: CTSSHWGLSYNEQFF. CDR3 nucleotide sequence: TGCACCAGCAGCCATTGGGGGCTTTCCTACAATGAGCAGTTCTTC.

The chain is built from TRBV28 and TRBJ1-5; TRBD1 aligns across 9 bases. Unmatched junction bases numbered 7, after V lost 6 bases and J lost 10 bases. CDR1 is MDHEN and CDR2 is SYDVKM in the germline V gene. The CDR3 covers 13 residues. CDR3 nucleotide sequence: TGTGCCAGCAGCAGACAGGGGGACCTCCCCCAGCATTTT. Its translation is CASSRQGDLPQHF. The whole variable domain, filled in from reference TRBV28 and TRBJ1-5, reads DVKVTQSSRYLVKRTGEKVFLECVQDMDHENMFWYRQDPGLGLRLIYFSYDVKMKEKGDIPEGYSVSREKKERFSLILESASTNQTSMYLCASSRQGDLPQHFGDGTRLSIL.

By frequency in the sample, this clone is medium-sized (0.01 to 0.1%). The rearrangement uses TRBV19 and TRBJ1-5; 9 nucleotides align to TRBD1. Germline V gene sequence: CDR1 LNHDA, CDR2 SQIVND (reference sequence). CDR3 length: 15 residues. Trimming removed 10 bases from V and 7 bases from J; junction bases left unmatched: 14. The CDR3: CATESGTGLRQPQHF. In nucleotides, the CDR3 is TGTGCCACCGAAAGTGGGACAGGGTTAAGACAGCCCCAGCATTTT. Filled out from reference TRBV19 and TRBJ1-5, the complete variable domain reads DGGITQSPKYLFRKEGQNVTLSCEQNLNHDAMYWYRQDPGQGLRLIYYSQIVNDFQKGDIAEGYSVSREKKESFPLTVTSAQKNPTAFYLCATESGTGLRQPQHFGDGTRLSIL.